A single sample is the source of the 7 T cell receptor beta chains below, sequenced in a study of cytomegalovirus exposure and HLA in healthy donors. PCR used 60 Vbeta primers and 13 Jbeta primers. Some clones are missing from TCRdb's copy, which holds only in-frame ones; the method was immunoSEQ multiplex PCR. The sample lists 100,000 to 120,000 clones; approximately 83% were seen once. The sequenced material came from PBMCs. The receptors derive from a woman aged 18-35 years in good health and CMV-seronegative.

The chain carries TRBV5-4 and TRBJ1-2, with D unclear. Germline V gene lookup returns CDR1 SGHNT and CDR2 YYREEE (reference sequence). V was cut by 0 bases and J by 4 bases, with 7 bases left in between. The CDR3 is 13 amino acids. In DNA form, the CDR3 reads TGTGCCAGCAGCTTGGGAGGTCCCTATGGCTACACCTTC. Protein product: CASSLGGPYGYTF. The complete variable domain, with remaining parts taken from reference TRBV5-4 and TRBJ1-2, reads ETGVTQSPTHLIKTRGQQVTLRCSSQSGHNTVSWYQQALGQGPQFIFQYYREEENGRGNFPPRFSGLQFPNYSSELNVNALELDDSALYLCASSLGGPYGYTFGSGTRLTVV.

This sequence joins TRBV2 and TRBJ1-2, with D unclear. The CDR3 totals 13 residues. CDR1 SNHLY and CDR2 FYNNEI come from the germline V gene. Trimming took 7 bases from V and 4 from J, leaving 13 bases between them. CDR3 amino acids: CASIGGFGYGYTF. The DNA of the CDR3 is TGTGCCAGCATAGGCGGCTTTGGCTATGGCTACACCTTC. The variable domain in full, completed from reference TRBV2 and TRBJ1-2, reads EPEVTQTPSHQVTQMGQEVILRCVPISNHLYFYWYRQILGQKVEFLVSFYNNEISEKSEIFDDQFSVERPDGSNFTLKIRSTKLEDSAMYFCASIGGFGYGYTFGSGTRLTVV.

CDR3 in amino acids: CASSLSGTSGPYEQYF. DNA for the CDR3: TGTGCCAGCAGCCTCTCCGGGACTAGCGGACCCTACGAGCAGTACTTC. The rearrangement uses TRBV4-2 and TRBJ2-7, with 11 bases fitting TRBD2. Per the germline V gene, CDR1 is LGHNA and CDR2 is YNFKEQ. The V gene end was trimmed by 4 bases and the J gene end by 2 bases; junction bases not matched to a gene: 7. This CDR3 comprises 16 residues.

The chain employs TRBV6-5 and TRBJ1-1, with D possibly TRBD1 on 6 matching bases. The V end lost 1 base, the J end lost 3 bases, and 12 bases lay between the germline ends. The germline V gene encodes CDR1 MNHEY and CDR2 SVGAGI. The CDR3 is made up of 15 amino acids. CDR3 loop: CASSYWRGADTEAFF. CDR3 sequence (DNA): TGTGCCAGCAGTTACTGGCGGGGGGCGGACACTGAAGCTTTCTTT.

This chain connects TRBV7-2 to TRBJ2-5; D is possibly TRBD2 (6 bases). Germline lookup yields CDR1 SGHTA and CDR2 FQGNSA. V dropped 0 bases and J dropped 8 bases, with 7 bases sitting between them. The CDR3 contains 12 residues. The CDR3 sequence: CASSLAGGTQYF. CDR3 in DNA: TGTGCCAGCAGCTTAGCCGGGGGAACCCAGTACTTC.

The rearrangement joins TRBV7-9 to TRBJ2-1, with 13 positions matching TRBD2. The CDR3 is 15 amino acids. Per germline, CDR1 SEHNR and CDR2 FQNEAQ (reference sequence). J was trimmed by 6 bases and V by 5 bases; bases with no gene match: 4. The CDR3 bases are TGTGCCAGCAGCCCGGGACTAGCGGGACGCAATGAGCAGTTCTTC. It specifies CASSPGLAGRNEQFF.

The CDR3 DNA is TGTGCCAGCAGCTCCGGGACACCCTACAATGAGCAGTTCTTC. This encodes CASSSGTPYNEQFF. The rearrangement links TRBV7-2 to TRBJ2-1; a possible D gene is TRBD1 (6 bases). Trimming stripped 4 bases from V and 2 bases from J, with 9 bases between. Germline-derived CDR1 and CDR2 are SGHTA and FQGNSA. The CDR3 is 14 amino acids.